The present T cell receptor beta chain was sequenced within a study of HIV-infected children after antiretroviral therapy interruption. Concerning this clonotype itself: This sequence may be a read error, since a much larger clone differs from it by one base.

Treatment described: PENTA 11 planned treatment interruption arm or continuous ART arm. A 3' RACE protocol on RNA, with unique molecular identifiers, produced the TCR library. TCRdb re-analysed the 3' RACE reads in MiXCR, keeping a single row per CDR3 protein. The sample holds about 89,000 distinct CDR3 sequences; about 7.2% are singletons and the top ten take 0.85% to 1.2%. Germline CDR1 reads WSHSY; CDR2 reads SAAADI. CDR3 length: 16 residues. V lost 5 bases and J 0 bases, leaving 14 bases between the germline ends. This specimen was CD45RA+ CD4+ T cells from PBMCs, pooled from several time points, taken from a donor given antiretroviral therapy, either interrupted or continuous. The subset denotes: naive CD4+ CD45RA+ CD45RO- T cells. The TCR was taken from a pool of human donors with HIV. The chain carries TRBV10-2 and TRBJ2-1; tentatively, D is TRBD1 (5 bases). CDR3 protein: CASSTWGLSSYNEQFF. CDR3 in DNA: TGCGCCAGCAGTACATGGGGCTTAAGCTCCTACAATGAGCAGTTCTTC.